The 10 T cell receptor beta chains reported below all come from one sample, sequenced in a study of vaccination effects on CD4 cells after COVID-19. For these TCRs, the target antigens are not known. Here immunoSEQ multiplex PCR was the method, and the copy in TCRdb shows in-frame clones only, minus some. The sample has around 44,000 clones, 76% seen once. CD4+ T cell isolation took place after 10 days of culture. Confirmation by PCR established that the person had SARS-CoV-2 infection between March and December 2020. Subjects were given two BNT162b2 or mRNA-1273 vaccine doses. This material consisted of CD4+ T cells from PBMCs cultured without peptide, taken after COVID-19 vaccination. Receptors were obtained from a human donor who had a prior SARS-CoV-2 infection.

The chain recombines TRBV18 with TRBJ2-5; 7 positions agree with TRBD1. After removal of 3 bases from V and 5 bases from J, the junction contained 3 bases not matched to a gene. The CDR3 extends over 13 amino acids. Germline V lookup: CDR1 KGHSH, CDR2 LQKENI. Here the CDR3 reads CASSPTGQETQYF. The CDR3, as DNA: TGTGCCAGCTCACCGACAGGGCAGGAGACCCAGTACTTC.

The chain uses TRBV9 and TRBJ2-2; possibly TRBD1 or TRBD2 for D (6 bases each). The CDR3 totals 14 residues. Germline V gene sequence: CDR1 SGDLS, CDR2 YYNGEE. The V and J ends lost 6 bases and 2 bases respectively, with 11 bases between them. This CDR3 is CASKPGGNTGELFF. The CDR3 bases are TGTGCCAGCAAACCCGGGGGCAACACCGGGGAGCTGTTTTTT.

The V call is TRBV19, the J call TRBJ1-1; D possibly corresponds to TRBD1 (6 bases). V lost 6 bases, J lost 1 base, and 12 bases lay in between. This CDR3 is 14 amino acids long. The germline CDR1 and CDR2 sequences are LNHDA and SQIVND (reference sequence). This CDR3 is CASRLQGKNTEAFF. The CDR3 DNA reads TGTGCCAGTAGATTACAGGGAAAGAACACTGAAGCTTTCTTT.

The rearrangement links TRBV7-2 to TRBJ2-5, with a possible D match to TRBD2 (6 bases). V lost 5 bases, J lost 3 bases, and 13 bases lay in between. Per the germline V gene, CDR1 is SGHTA and CDR2 is FQGNSA. The CDR3 loop spans 14 amino acids. CDR3 loop: CASSQMRGEETQYF. CDR3 in DNA: TGTGCCAGCAGCCAGATGCGGGGAGAAGAGACCCAGTACTTC.

V is TRBV28 and J is TRBJ2-7; either TRBD1 or TRBD2 may supply D (5 bases each). There are 16 residues in the CDR3. Trimming left V 5 bases short and J 4 bases short, with 21 bases between. Germline CDR1 MDHEN, CDR2 SYDVKM. The CDR3 DNA is TGTGCCAGCAGTGCGCTCCCTGGGGGTGGGAATTACGAGCAGTACTTC. This gives the protein CASSALPGGGNYEQYF.

The chain links TRBV19 to TRBJ1-1, with TRBD1 identical over 10 bases. The germline V gene encodes CDR1 LNHDA and CDR2 SQIVND (reference sequence). This CDR3 has 15 amino acids. Trimming cost V 7 bases and J 1 base; bases outside gene matches: 6. The CDR3 nucleotides read TGTGCCAGTAAAGACAGGGGGCATGAGAACACTGAAGCTTTCTTT. Amino acid sequence: CASKDRGHENTEAFF.

The CDR3, as DNA: TGTGCCAGCTCACCAGTAGCAGGAGAGCAGTACTTC. Translating gives CASSPVAGEQYF. This chain links TRBV18 with TRBJ2-7, with unresolved D. Germline CDR1 reads KGHSH; CDR2 reads LQKENI. This CDR3 is built from 12 residues. The V gene lost 2 bases and the J gene lost 7 bases, with 9 bases spanning the gap.

This clone was observed a handful of times. J is TRBJ1-2 and V is TRBV10-3; tentatively, D is TRBD1 (6 bases). Trimming took off 6 bases at V and 6 bases at J, with 17 bases between the two ends. Per the germline V gene, CDR1 is ENHRY and CDR2 is SYGVKD. This CDR3 contains 14 residues. The CDR3 sequence is CAISSARGRDGYTF. CDR3 coding DNA: TGTGCCATCAGCTCCGCCCGGGGGCGTGATGGCTACACCTTC.

The chain has TRBV5-5 and TRBJ1-3, with D hard to call. V was pared by 2 bases and J by 0 bases, with 12 bases between. Per the germline V gene, CDR1 is SGHKS and CDR2 is YYEKEE (reference sequence). The CDR3 extends over 16 amino acids. CDR3 region: CASSFSRIGSGNTIYF. The DNA for the CDR3 is TGTGCCAGCAGCTTTTCAAGGATAGGCTCTGGAAACACCATATATTTT.

The rearrangement links TRBV3-1 (or the pseudogene TRBV3-2) to TRBJ1-1; a possible D gene is TRBD1 (5 bases). Trimming took 4 bases from V and 8 from J, leaving 17 bases between them. The CDR3 spans 14 residues. Germline V gene sequence: CDR1 LGHDT, CDR2 YNNKEL (reference sequence). CDR3 loop: CASSPPLKTDEAFF. CDR3 nucleotide sequence: TGTGCCAGCAGCCCCCCTCTCAAGACAGACGAAGCTTTCTTT.